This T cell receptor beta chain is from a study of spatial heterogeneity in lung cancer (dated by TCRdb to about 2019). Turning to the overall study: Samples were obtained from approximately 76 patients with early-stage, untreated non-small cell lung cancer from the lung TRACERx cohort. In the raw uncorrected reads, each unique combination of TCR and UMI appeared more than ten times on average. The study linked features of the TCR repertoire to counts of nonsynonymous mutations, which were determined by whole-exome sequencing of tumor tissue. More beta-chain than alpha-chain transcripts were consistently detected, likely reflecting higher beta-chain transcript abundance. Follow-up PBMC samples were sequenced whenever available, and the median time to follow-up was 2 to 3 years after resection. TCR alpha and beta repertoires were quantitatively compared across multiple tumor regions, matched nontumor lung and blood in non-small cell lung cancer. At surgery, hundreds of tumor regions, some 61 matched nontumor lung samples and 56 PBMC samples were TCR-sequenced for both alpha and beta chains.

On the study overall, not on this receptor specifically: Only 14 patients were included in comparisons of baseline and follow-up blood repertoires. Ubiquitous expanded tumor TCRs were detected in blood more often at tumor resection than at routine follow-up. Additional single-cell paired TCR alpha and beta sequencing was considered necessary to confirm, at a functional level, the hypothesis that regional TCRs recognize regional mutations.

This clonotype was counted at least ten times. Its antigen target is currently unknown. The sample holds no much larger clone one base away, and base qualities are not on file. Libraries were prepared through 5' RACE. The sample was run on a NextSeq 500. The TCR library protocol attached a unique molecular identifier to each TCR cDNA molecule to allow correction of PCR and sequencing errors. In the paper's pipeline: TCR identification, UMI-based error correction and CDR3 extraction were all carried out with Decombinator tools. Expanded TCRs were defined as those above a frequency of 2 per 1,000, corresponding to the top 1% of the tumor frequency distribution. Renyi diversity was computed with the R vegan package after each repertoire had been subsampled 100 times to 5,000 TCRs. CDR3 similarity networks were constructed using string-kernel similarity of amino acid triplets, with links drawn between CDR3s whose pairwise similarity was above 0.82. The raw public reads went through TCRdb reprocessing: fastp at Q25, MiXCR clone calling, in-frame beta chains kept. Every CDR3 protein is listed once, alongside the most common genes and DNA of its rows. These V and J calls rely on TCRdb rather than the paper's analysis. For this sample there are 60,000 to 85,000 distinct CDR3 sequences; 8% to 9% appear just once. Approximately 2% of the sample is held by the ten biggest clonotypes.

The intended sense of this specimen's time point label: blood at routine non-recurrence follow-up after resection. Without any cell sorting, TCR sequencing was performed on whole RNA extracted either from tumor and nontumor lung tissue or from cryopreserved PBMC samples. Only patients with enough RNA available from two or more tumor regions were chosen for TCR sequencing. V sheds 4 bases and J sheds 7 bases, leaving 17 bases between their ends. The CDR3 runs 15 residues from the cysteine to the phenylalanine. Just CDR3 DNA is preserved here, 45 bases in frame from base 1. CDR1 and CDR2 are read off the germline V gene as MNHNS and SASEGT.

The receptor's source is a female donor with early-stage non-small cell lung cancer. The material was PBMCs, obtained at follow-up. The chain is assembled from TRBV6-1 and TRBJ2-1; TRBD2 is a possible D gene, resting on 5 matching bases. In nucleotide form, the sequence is TGTGCCAGCAGTGGGGCTAGCTTGATTGGGAATGAGCAGTTCTTC. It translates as CASSGASLIGNEQFF.